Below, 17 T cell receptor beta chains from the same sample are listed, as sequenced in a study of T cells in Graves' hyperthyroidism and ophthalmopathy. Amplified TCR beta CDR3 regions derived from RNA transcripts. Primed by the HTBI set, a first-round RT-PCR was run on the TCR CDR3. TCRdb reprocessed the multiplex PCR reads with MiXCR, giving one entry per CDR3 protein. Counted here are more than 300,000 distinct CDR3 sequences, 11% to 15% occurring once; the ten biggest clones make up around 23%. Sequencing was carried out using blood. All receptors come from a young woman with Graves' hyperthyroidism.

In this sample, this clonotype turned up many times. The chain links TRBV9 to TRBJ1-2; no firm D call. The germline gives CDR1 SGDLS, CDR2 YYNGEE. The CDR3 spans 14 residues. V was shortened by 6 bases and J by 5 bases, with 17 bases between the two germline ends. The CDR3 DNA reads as TGTGCCAGCACCCCTGGGATGGAGGGTTATGGCTACACCTTC. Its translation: CASTPGMEGYGYTF.

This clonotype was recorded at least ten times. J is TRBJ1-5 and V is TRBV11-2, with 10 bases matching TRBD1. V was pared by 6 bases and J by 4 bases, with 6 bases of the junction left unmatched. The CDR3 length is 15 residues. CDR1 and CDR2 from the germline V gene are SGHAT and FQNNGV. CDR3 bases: TGTGCCAGCAGTCAAGGACAGGGGGGAAATCAGCCCCAGCATTTT. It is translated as CASSQGQGGNQPQHF.

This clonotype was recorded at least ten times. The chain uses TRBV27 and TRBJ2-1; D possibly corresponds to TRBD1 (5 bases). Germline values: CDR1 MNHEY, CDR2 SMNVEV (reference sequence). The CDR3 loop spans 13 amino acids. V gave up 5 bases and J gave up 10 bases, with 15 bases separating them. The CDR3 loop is CASSATFWGEQFF. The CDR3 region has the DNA TGTGCCAGCAGTGCTACTTTCTGGGGCGAGCAGTTCTTC.

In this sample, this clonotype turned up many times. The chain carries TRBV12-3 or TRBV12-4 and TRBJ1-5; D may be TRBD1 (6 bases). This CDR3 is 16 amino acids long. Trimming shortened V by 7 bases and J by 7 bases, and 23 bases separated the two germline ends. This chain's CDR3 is CASTITEKQGTQPQHF. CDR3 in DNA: TGTGCCAGCACCATCACCGAAAAACAGGGAACCCAGCCCCAGCATTTT.

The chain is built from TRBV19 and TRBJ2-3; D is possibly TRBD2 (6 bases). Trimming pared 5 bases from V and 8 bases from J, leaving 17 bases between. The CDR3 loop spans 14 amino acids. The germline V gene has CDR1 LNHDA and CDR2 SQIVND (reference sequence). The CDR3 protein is CASSLGLGQVTQYF. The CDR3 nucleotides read TGTGCCAGTAGTTTGGGACTGGGCCAGGTTACGCAGTATTTT.

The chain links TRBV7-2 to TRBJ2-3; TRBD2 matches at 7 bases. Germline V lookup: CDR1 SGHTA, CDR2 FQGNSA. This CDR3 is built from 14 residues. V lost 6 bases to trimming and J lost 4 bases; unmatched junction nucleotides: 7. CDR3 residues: CASRGRERADTQYF. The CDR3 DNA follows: TGTGCCAGCAGGGGGCGGGAGCGCGCAGATACGCAGTATTTT. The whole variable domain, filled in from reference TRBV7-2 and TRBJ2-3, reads GAGVSQSPSNKVTEKGKDVELRCDPISGHTALYWYRQSLGQGLEFLIYFQGNSAPDKSGLPSDRFSAERTGGSVSTLTIQRTQQEDSAVYLCASRGRERADTQYFGPGTRLTVL.

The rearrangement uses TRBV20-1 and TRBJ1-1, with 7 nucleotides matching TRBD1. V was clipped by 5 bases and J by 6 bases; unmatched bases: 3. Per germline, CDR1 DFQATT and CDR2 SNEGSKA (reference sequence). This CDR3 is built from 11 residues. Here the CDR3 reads CSAPRGPEAFF. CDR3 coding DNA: TGCAGTGCTCCAAGGGGGCCTGAAGCTTTCTTT.

CDR3 coding DNA: TGCAGCGTTGAAGGGGGACAGGGGGCGCGGGGGGACTACACCTTC. This codes for CSVEGGQGARGDYTF. The rearrangement joins TRBV29-1 to TRBJ1-2; 12 bases map to TRBD1. The CDR3 is made up of 15 amino acids. The germline V gene encodes CDR1 SQVTM and CDR2 ANQGSEA. V trimming: 1 base; J trimming: 10 bases; junction bases outside the gene matches: 10.

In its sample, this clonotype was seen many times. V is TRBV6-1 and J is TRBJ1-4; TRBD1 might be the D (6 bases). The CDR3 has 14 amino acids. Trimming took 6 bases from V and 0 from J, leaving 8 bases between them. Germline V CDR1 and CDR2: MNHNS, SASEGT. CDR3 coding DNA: TGTGCCAGCAGAAACAGGGCAACTAATGAAAAACTGTTTTTT. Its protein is CASRNRATNEKLFF.

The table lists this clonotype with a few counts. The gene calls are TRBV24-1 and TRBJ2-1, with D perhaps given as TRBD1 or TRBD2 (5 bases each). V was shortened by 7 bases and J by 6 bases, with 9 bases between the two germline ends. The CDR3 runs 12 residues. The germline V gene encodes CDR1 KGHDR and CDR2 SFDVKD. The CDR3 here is CATRSGGNEQFF. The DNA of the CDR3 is TGTGCCACCAGGAGTGGGGGCAATGAGCAGTTCTTC.

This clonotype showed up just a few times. The CDR3: CSADRTSGAFF. In DNA form, the CDR3 reads TGCAGTGCCGACAGGACTTCGGGAGCTTTCTTT. J is TRBJ1-1 and V is TRBV20-1; D may be TRBD1 (6 bases). Trimming stripped 6 bases from V and 10 bases from J, with 15 bases between. The CDR3 runs 11 residues. The germline V gene has CDR1 DFQATT and CDR2 SNEGSKA (reference sequence).

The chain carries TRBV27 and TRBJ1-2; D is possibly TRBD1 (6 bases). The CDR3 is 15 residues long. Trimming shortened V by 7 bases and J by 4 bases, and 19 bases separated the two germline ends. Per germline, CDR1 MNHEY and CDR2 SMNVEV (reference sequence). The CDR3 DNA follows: TGTGCCAGCAAGTCGTCAACAGGGAGACGCTATGGCTACACCTTC. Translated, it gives CASKSSTGRRYGYTF.

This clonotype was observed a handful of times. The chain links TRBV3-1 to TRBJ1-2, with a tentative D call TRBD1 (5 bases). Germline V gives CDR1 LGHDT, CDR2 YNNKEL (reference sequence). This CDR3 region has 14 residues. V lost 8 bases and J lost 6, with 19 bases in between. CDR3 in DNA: TGTGCCAGCGGCCCGACCAGACAGTCGAATGGCTACACCTTC. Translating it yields CASGPTRQSNGYTF. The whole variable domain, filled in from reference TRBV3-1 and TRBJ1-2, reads DTAVSQTPKYLVTQMGNDKSIKCEQNLGHDTMYWYKQDSKKFLKIMFSYNNKELIINETVPNRFSPKSPDKAHLNLHINSLELGDSAVYFCASGPTRQSNGYTFGSGTRLTVV.

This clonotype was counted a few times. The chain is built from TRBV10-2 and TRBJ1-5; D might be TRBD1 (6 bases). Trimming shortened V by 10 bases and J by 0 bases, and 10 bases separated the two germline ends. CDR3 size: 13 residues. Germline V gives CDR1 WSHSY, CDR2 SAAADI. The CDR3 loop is CATEDSSNQPQHF. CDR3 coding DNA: TGCGCCACCGAGGACAGTAGCAATCAGCCCCAGCATTTT.

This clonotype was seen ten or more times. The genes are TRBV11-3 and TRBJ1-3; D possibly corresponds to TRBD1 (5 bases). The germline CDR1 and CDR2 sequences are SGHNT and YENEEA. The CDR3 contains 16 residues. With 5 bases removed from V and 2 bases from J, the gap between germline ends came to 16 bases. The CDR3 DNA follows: TGTGCCAGCAGCAAAGGCGTGGGGCGCACTGGAAACACCATATATTTT. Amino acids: CASSKGVGRTGNTIYF.

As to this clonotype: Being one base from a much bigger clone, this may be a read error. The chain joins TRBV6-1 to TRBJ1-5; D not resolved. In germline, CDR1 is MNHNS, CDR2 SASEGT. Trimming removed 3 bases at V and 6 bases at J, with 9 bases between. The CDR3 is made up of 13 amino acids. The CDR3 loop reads CASSESNLQPQHF. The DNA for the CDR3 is TGTGCCAGCAGTGAGTCCAATCTTCAGCCCCAGCATTTT.

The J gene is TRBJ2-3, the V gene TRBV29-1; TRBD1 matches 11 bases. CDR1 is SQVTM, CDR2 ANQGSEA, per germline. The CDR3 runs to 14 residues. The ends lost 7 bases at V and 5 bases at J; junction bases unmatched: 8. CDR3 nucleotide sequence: TGCAGCGGAAGGACAGGGGGCCGCCAAGATACGCAGTATTTT. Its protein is CSGRTGGRQDTQYF.